This T cell receptor beta chain was sequenced during a study of shared clonotypes between healthy human individuals (dated by TCRdb to 2020 to 2022). Context from the whole study: A couple of women and three men aged 18 to 49 years were included in the cohort. To increase sequencing depth and limit assay-specific biases, different laboratories used diverse techniques to prepare libraries and sequence TCR repertoires. For each donor, CD4 naive and CD4 memory were each given three plates, CD8 naive was given two plates, and CD8 memory was given one plate. Each donor's leukapheresis produced roughly between roughly 0.85 and 10 billion PBMCs. The study deeply sequenced blood TCR repertoires of about five healthy adults to estimate repertoire size and the extent of clonotype sharing between individuals.

The donors were healthy, HIV-negative adults with no recently reported acute infections or vaccinations. Every donor was a Caucasian adult residing in Nashville, Tennessee, USA. CD4+ T cells were enriched by magnetic negative selection; naive cells were then positively selected on CD45RA, and the negative fraction formed the memory subset. After blood collection by leukapheresis, PBMCs were isolated using Ficoll-Histopaque density gradient centrifugation and then cryopreserved in the vapor phase of liquid nitrogen. Purity and quantity of every magnetically sorted T cell population were checked by analytical flow cytometry. Genomic DNA was isolated from each sorted fraction and quantified by UV absorbance on a Nanodrop 2000c. For CDR1 and CDR2, the germline V gene lists KGHSH and LQKENI. From the cysteine up to the phenylalanine, the CDR3 has a length of 13 residues. The CDR3 DNA has 39 bases and is translated from base 1. Cut back by 5 bases and 5 bases, the V and J ends lie 10 bases apart.

TCR CDR3 regions were amplified from genomic DNA by multiplex PCR using the deep immunoSEQ assay. For each cell subset, the extracted genomic DNA was distributed evenly across all wells of several immunoSEQ 96-well plates, and each plate served as one replicate. For sorted subsets, each replicate PCR was loaded with about 0.2 ug genomic DNA, equivalent to about 30,000 T cell genomes. Purified libraries were measured with a Qubit 3.0 fluorometer, size-checked on a Bioanalyzer 2100, and measured again with the KAPA Library Quantification kit. Every immunoSEQ 96-well plate was sequenced on a separate single-read 150-cycle Illumina NextSeq 550 flow cell. As for the original processing: Because the immunoSEQ output held only junctional sequences and lacked quality scores, the filtering could not match the filtering applied to full-length reads. To assign V/J genes and CDR3, sequences were annotated using PyIR, a Python wrapper for IgBLAST v1.9, with IMGT germline references. Reads were removed for weak V/J assignments (E-value above 1e-6), missing CDR3, stop codons, out-of-frame junctions, or ambiguous translated residues. A V3J clonotype was defined by an identical inferred V gene, J gene, and CDR3 amino acid sequence. To compute the percentage overlap between repertoires, the number of shared unique clonotypes was divided by the size of the smaller repertoire. RTK rarefaction, the Chao1 estimator, and Recon v2.1 estimates of unobserved clonotypes were used to assess repertoire richness. Generation probabilities were computed with OLGA for all TCRbeta clonotypes obtained by the gDNA method from a handful of donors. TCRdb re-hosts the immuneACCESS table, in-frame sequences only. Its copies lack some clones; in the studies checked, an unresolved V gene accounts for under half of them, and the cause for the rest is not known. The V and J calls and the clone size are those of that table, but D and trimming were determined from the DNA. For this sample there are 2.3 million or so clones; over 85% appear just once. About 0.41% of the sample is taken by the ten largest.

As for this clone: This receptor's antigen is unknown. The record has no base qualities; no much larger clone is one base away.

What the authors observed across the whole study: Even with the large sequencing depth, rarefaction of the sorted-subset datasets indicated that sequencing was incomplete. Sampling was limited to blood, and TCR repertoires in tissue likely differ from TCR repertoires in blood. The small number of donors limited the genetic and exposure-history diversity represented. Based on pairwise subsampling, the degree of clonotype sharing among donors was expected to be affected by sequencing depth. Larger estimated clonotype richness was generally found for naive subsets than for memory subsets. Higher generation probabilities were observed for clonotypes shared by all four sorted-subset donors than for non-shared clonotypes. When four donors were compared, the shared fraction of clonotypes was about 5% for naive CD4, more than 3% for naive CD8, 2% to 2.5% for memory CD4, and less than 0.45% for memory CD8.

This clonotype was obtained from a young man in good health. Some clones in this sample may be carry-over from other donors' samples. The rearranged segments are TRBV18 and TRBJ2-1, with the D gene uncertain. The sequencing sample was made of naive CD4+ T cells from PBMCs. The cell subset or site label of this sample denotes: CD45RA+ positively selected. The CDR3 sequence is CASSSTVNNEQFF. The nucleotides are TGTGCCAGCTCATCTACCGTCAACAATGAGCAGTTCTTC.